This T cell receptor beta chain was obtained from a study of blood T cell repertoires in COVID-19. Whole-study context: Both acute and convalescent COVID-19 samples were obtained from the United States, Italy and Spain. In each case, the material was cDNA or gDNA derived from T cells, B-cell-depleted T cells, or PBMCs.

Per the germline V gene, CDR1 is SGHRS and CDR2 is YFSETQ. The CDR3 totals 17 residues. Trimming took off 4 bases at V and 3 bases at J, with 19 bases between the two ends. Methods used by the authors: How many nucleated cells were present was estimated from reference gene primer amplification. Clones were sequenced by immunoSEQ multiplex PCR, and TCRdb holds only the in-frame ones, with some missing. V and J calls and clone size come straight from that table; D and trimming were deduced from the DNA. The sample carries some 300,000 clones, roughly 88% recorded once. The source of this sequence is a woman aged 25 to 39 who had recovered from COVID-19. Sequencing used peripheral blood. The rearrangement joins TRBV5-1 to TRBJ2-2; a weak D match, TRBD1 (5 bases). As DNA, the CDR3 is TGCGCCAGCAGCCGTTGGGTGGACACCACTGACACCGGGGAGCTGTTTTTT. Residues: CASSRWVDTTDTGELFF.